The clone carrying this T cell receptor (beta chain) was recorded at least ten times. Its specificity is not known. The data were taken from a study of response to subunit inactivated influenza vaccine. Regarding the study as a whole: Authors suggested few new T cells are recruited by each seasonal influenza vaccination.

Trimming took off 2 bases at V and 0 bases at J, with 7 bases between the two ends. This CDR3 has 14 residues. Germline CDR1 and CDR2: SGHRS and YFSETQ. TCRdb fed the RT-PCR reads into MiXCR, producing one record per CDR3 protein. The sample comprises approximately 520,000 distinct CDR3 sequences, 15% to 20% of which are singletons, and less than 4% rests with the top ten. This chain uses TRBV5-1 with TRBJ2-3; D is undetermined. This material consisted of CD4+ T cells sorted from PBMCs, taken about 23 months after vaccination. The source is a man aged 50 to 69 who received an inactivated influenza vaccine. CDR3 amino acids: CASSLGPSTDTQYF. For the CDR3, the DNA is TGCGCCAGCAGCTTAGGACCAAGCACAGATACGCAGTATTTT.